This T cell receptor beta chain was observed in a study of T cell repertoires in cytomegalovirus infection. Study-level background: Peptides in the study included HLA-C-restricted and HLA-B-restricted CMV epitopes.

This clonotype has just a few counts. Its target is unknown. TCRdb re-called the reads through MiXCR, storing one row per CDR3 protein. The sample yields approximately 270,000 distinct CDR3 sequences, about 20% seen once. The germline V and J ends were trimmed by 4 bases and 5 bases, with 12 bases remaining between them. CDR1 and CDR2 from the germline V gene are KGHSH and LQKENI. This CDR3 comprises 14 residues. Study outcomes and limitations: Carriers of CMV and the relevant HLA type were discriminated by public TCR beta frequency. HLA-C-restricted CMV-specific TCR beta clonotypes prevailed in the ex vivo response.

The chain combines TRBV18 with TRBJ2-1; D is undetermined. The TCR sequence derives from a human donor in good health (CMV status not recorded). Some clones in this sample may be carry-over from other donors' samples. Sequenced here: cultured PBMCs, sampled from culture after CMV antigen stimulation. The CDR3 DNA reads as TGTGCCAGCTCACTCGACCGGGCCAACAATGAGCAGTTCTTC. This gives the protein CASSLDRANNEQFF.